This record covers a single T cell receptor beta chain. There are 15 residues in the CDR3. From germline, CDR1 is SGHKS and CDR2 YYEKEE (reference sequence). The V end lost 5 bases, the J end lost 4 bases, and 18 bases lay between the germline ends. The table came from immunoSEQ multiplex PCR; TCRdb's copy has only in-frame clones and leaves some out. This table holds about 45,000 clones, 50% to 75% found once. The source of the sample is a study of cytotoxic CD8 clonotypes in ibrutinib-treated CLL. Looking at the study overall: Mean productive templates were around 240,000; mean productive rearrangements were around 91,000.

The clonotype comes from a human donor with chronic lymphocytic leukemia. Source: PBMCs, taken after 24 months of ibrutinib treatment. This chain uses TRBV5-5 with TRBJ1-2; D is possibly TRBD1 (6 bases). The CDR3 DNA reads as TGTGCCAGCAGACCGGGGGGCAGCCGCCTCTATGGCTACACCTTC. Residues: CASRPGGSRLYGYTF.